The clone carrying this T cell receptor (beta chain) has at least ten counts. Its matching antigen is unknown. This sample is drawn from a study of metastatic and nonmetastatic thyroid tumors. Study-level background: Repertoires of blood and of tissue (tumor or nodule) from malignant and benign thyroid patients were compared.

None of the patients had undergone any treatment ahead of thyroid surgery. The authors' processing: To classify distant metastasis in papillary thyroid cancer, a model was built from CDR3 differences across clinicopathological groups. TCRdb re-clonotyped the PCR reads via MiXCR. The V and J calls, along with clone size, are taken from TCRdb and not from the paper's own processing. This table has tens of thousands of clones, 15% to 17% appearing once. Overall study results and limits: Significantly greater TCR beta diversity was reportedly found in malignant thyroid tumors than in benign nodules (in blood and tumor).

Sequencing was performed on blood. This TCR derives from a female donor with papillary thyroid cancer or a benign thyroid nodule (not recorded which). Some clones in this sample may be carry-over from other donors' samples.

The CDR3 DNA reads as TGCAGTGCTAGAGTCCCGGGACAGGGGCCGAGTACTGAAGCTTTCTTT. Amino acids: CSARVPGQGPSTEAFF. The V gene is TRBV20-1, the J gene TRBJ1-1; TRBD1 matches at 10 bases. The CDR3 length is 16 residues. Germline V gives CDR1 DFQATT, CDR2 SNEGSKA (reference sequence). Trimming cost V 1 base and J 5 bases; bases outside gene matches: 10.